The entry below gives a single TCR beta chain sequence along with its context. Participants classified as exposed had met a COVID-19 case within 2 weeks before study entry. Using immunoSEQ multiplex PCR, the repertoire was profiled, and TCRdb retains in-frame clones only, with some absent. The data hold a few hundred thousand clones, with roughly 90% observed a single time. The CDR3 is made up of 14 amino acids. The V end lost 0 bases, the J end lost 10 bases, and 13 bases lay between the germline ends. Germline CDR1 ENHRY, CDR2 SYGVKD. The record originates from a study of blood T cell repertoires in COVID-19.

The chain has TRBV10-3 and TRBJ2-1; unclear D gene. What was sequenced was PBMCs or T cells enriched from blood (not recorded which). This sequence originates from a woman aged 18-35 years who had been exposed to COVID-19. The CDR3: CAISESQVGGEQFF. The CDR3 nucleotides are TGTGCCATCAGTGAGTCTCAGGTGGGTGGAGAGCAGTTCTTC.